This TCR beta chain was profiled in a study of T cells in Graves' hyperthyroidism and ophthalmopathy. For the study at large: The initial diagnosis was the point when peripheral blood was collected, ahead of any treatment. Findings of the study overall: Appearing also in blood were most of the thyroid clonotypes expanded above 0.001.

Amplification of TCR beta CDR3 regions was performed using RNA transcripts as template. Initially, a first-round RT-PCR of the TCR CDR3 employed the HTBI primer set. TCRdb itself ran the multiplex PCR reads through MiXCR, one entry per CDR3 protein. This sample has under 350,000 distinct CDR3 sequences, with over 15% found just once. CDR3 length equals 13 residues. CDR1 is SGHRS and CDR2 is YFSETQ in the germline V gene. Trimming removed 5 bases from V and 2 bases from J; junction bases left unmatched: 4. This clonotype occurred many times. As yet, its antigen is unknown. Cells are PBMCs isolated from over 7.5 ml of fresh blood.

The source material was blood. This clonotype originated in an older woman with Graves' ophthalmopathy. V and J are TRBV5-1 and TRBJ2-7, with 7 nucleotides matching TRBD1. The CDR3 nucleotides are TGCGCCAGCAGGGTAGGGGGCGCCTACGAGCAGTACTTC. Translated: CASRVGGAYEQYF.